This TCR beta chain was recovered during a study of T cells in Graves' hyperthyroidism and ophthalmopathy. Study information: Initial diagnosis, before any treatment, was when peripheral blood was collected. General study findings and limits: Onset of ophthalmopathy came a median roughly 6.4 months after the model predicted it.

The germline CDR1 and CDR2 sequences are LNHDA and SQIVND (reference sequence). The V and J ends lost 5 bases and 7 bases respectively, with 18 bases between them. This CDR3 is built from 15 residues. It was considered stable Graves' hyperthyroidism when ophthalmopathy did not progress within 18 months. Uncontrolled infection, other autoimmune disease, pregnancy or lactation led to exclusion. This clonotype has only a few counts. Its antigen is not known. The investigators amplified TCR beta CDR3 regions from RNA transcripts. Primed by the HTBI set, a first-round RT-PCR was run on the TCR CDR3. In TCRdb, the multiplex PCR reads were re-called with MiXCR into one record per CDR3 protein. The repertoire consists of 200,000 or so distinct CDR3 sequences, with about 17% occurring once and the leading ten covering over 45%.

The source material was blood. This TCR came from a woman aged 45-65 years with Graves' hyperthyroidism. V usage is TRBV19 and J usage is TRBJ1-5; D may be TRBD1 (5 bases). The CDR3 here is CASSAFNGRDQPQHF. CDR3 DNA sequence: TGTGCCAGTAGTGCCTTCAACGGCAGGGACCAGCCCCAGCATTTT.